The rows below give T cell receptor beta chains drawn from one sample of a study of blood T cell repertoires in COVID-19. Some clones are missing from TCRdb's copy, which holds only in-frame ones; the method was immunoSEQ multiplex PCR. Of 250,000 or so clones listed, around 87% were seen once; the top ten hold 1.5% to 2%. The sequenced sample consisted of PBMCs or T cells enriched from blood (not recorded which). The receptors shown here come from a woman in her fifties or sixties who had recovered from COVID-19. Both conserved end residues are part of each CDR3. A D gene is named only where the DNA matches it firmly. A row's size may be missing; if present it is once, few, many or a size class.

D gene	J gene	V gene	clone size	CDR3 protein	CDR3 DNA
TRBD2	TRBJ2-1	TRBV2	-	CASSGTSGAYNEQFF	TGTGCCAGCAGCGGGACTAGCGGAGCCTACAATGAGCAGTTCTTC
TRBD1	TRBJ1-5	TRBV12-5	-	CASGRRAGGLNQPQHF	TGTGCTAGTGGTCGTAGAGCAGGGGGCCTCAATCAGCCCCAGCATTTT
-	TRBJ1-4	TRBV2	-	CASSEASGFANEKLFF	TGTGCCAGCAGTGAAGCCTCAGGGTTCGCTAATGAAAAACTGTTTTTT
-	TRBJ1-6	TRBV4-1	-	CASSQDLHGGAGVGSPLHF	TGCGCCAGCAGCCAAGATCTTCATGGGGGAGCGGGGGTGGGCTCACCCCTCCACTTT
-	TRBJ1-2	TRBV3-1/TRBV3-2	-	CASSPRRGNYGYTF	TGTGCCAGCAGCCCTCGGAGAGGGAACTATGGCTACACCTTC
TRBD1	TRBJ1-4	TRBV15	-	CATVRDRDKKLFF	TGTGCCACCGTCCGGGACAGGGATAAAAAACTGTTTTTT
-	TRBJ2-1	TRBV6-4	-	CASSDSGGRASNEQFF	TGTGCCAGCAGTGACTCAGGGGGGAGGGCCAGCAATGAGCAGTTCTTC
TRBD1	TRBJ2-7	TRBV28	-	CASSEQGTYEQYF	TGTGCCAGCAGTGAACAGGGGACCTACGAGCAGTACTTC
-	TRBJ2-3	TRBV10-3	-	CAISEGGRRSSTDTQYF	TGTGCCATCAGTGAGGGGGGGAGGAGATCTAGCACAGATACGCAGTATTTT
TRBD2	TRBJ2-1	TRBV30	-	CAWSISPETSKFF	TGTGCCTGGAGTATCAGTCCCGAGACTAGCAAATTCTTC
-	TRBJ2-1	TRBV2	few	CASRRGYGQFF	TGTGCCAGCCGCCGGGGGTATGGGCAGTTCTTC
TRBD2	TRBJ2-7	TRBV7-2	-	CASSPSGGGLYEQYF	TGTGCCAGCAGCCCCTCCGGCGGGGGGCTCTACGAGCAGTACTTC
-	TRBJ1-2	TRBV27	once	CASSFSGIGGYTF	TGTGCCAGCAGTTTCTCAGGGATAGGTGGCTACACCTTC
-	TRBJ1-5	TRBV19	-	CASSIEPVLRPQHF	TGTGCCAGTAGTATAGAACCGGTCTTGCGGCCCCAGCATTTT
-	TRBJ1-1	TRBV6-2/TRBV6-3	-	CASSHQGTEAFF	TGTGCCAGCAGCCACCAGGGCACTGAAGCTTTCTTT
TRBD2	TRBJ2-1	TRBV3-1/TRBV3-2	-	CASSQGLAGDNEQFF	TGTGCCAGCAGCCAAGGACTAGCGGGAGACAATGAGCAGTTCTTC
TRBD1	TRBJ1-1	TRBV18	-	CASSPLQGANTEAFF	TGTGCCAGCTCACCATTACAGGGGGCGAACACTGAAGCTTTCTTT
-	TRBJ1-6	TRBV5-8	few	CASSPPNSPLHF	TGTGCCAGCAGCCCCCCGAATTCACCCCTCCACTTT
TRBD1	TRBJ1-2	TRBV5-1	-	CASSAGQQNYGYTF	TGCGCCAGCAGCGCGGGACAGCAAAACTATGGCTACACCTTC
-	TRBJ2-7	TRBV7-9	-	CASSLKAGLIPYEQYF	TGTGCCAGCAGCTTAAAGGCCGGACTCATACCCTACGAGCAGTACTTC
-	TRBJ1-5	TRBV21-1	-	CASSNGTESNQPQHF	TGTGCCAGCAGCAATGGGACAGAGAGCAATCAGCCCCAGCATTTT
TRBD2	TRBJ2-7	TRBV7-3	-	CASSFLAGGLSEQYF	TGTGCCAGCAGCTTCCTAGCGGGAGGGCTTTCCGAGCAGTACTTC
-	TRBJ1-5	TRBV3-1/TRBV3-2	-	CASSQDIAQPQHF	TGTGCCAGCAGCCAAGATATAGCTCAGCCCCAGCATTTT
TRBD1	TRBJ2-2	TRBV5-1	-	CASSSGTVGTGELFF	TGCGCCAGCAGCTCTGGGACAGTTGGGACCGGGGAGCTGTTTTTT
-	TRBJ2-7	TRBV27	-	CASSSLTRNPSQYF	TGTGCCAGCAGTTCACTGACTCGAAACCCCTCCCAGTACTTC
TRBD1	TRBJ1-2	TRBV10-3	-	CAIRGQGRLAGYGYTF	TGTGCCATCAGGGGACAGGGGAGGTTAGCGGGATATGGCTACACCTTC
TRBD2	TRBJ2-1	TRBV25-1	many	CASSVSGSIREQFF	TGTGCCAGCAGTGTTAGCGGGAGTATCCGTGAGCAGTTCTTC